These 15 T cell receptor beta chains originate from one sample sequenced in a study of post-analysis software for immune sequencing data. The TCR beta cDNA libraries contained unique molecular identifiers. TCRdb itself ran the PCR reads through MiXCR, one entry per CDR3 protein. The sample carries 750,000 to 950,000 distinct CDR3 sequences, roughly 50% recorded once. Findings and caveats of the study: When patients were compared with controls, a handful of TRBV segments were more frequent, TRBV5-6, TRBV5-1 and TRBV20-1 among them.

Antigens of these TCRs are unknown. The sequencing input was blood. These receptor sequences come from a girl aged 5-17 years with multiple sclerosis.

The CDR3 loop is CSVDRTQETQYF. The CDR3 DNA is TGCAGCGTCGACAGGACCCAAGAGACCCAGTACTTC. The V and J genes are TRBV29-1 and TRBJ2-5, with D perhaps matching TRBD1 (6 bases). V lost 6 bases and J 1 base, leaving 9 bases between the germline ends. CDR1 is SQVTM, CDR2 ANQGSEA, per germline. CDR3 size: 12 residues.

The CDR3 is CASSSKPTQSSYNEQFF. The CDR3 DNA sequence: TGTGCCAGCAGTTCAAAGCCTACACAGAGCTCCTACAATGAGCAGTTCTTC. This chain joins TRBV12-3 or TRBV12-4 and TRBJ2-1; no definite D call. This CDR3 has 17 amino acids. V gave up 4 bases and J gave up 0 bases, with 16 bases separating them.

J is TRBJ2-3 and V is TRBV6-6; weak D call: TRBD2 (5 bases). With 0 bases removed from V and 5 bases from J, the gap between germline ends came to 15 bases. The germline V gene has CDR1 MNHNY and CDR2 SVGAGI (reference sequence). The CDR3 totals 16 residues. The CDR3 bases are TGTGCCAGCAGTTACTCGAATCCCACAAGCGGAGATACGCAGTATTTT. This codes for CASSYSNPTSGDTQYF.

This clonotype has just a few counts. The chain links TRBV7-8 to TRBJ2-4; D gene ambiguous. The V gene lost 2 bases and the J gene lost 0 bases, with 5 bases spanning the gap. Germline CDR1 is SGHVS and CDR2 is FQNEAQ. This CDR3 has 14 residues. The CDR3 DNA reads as TGTGCCAGCAGCTTAATTGGAGCCAAAAACATTCAGTACTTC. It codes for CASSLIGAKNIQYF.

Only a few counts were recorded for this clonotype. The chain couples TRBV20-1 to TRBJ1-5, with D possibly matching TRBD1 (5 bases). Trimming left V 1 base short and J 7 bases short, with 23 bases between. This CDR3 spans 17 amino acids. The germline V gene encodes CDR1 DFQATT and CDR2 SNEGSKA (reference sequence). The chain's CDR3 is CSARALAQGISRQPQHF. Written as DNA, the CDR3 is TGCAGTGCTAGAGCCCTAGCGCAGGGAATATCTCGCCAGCCCCAGCATTTT.

The CDR3 here is CASSQALAEETQYF. For the CDR3, the DNA is TGTGCCAGCAGCCAAGCACTAGCGGAAGAGACCCAGTACTTC. V and J are TRBV14 and TRBJ2-7; 8 bases are shared with TRBD2. The J call may be faulty, since TRBJ2-5 better matches the DNA end. The CDR3 has 14 residues. Germline V gives CDR1 SGHDN, CDR2 FVKESK.

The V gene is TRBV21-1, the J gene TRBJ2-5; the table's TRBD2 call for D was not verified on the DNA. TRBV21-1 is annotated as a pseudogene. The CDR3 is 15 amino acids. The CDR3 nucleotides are TGTGCCAGCAGCCCCGGGACTTACGAACAAGAGACCCAGTACTTC. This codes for CASSPGTYEQETQYF.

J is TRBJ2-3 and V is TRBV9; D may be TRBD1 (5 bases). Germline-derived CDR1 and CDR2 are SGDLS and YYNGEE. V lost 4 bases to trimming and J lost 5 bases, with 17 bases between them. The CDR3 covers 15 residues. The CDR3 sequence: CASSQTERLGDTQYF. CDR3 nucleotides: TGTGCCAGCAGCCAGACAGAAAGGCTTGGAGATACGCAGTATTTT.

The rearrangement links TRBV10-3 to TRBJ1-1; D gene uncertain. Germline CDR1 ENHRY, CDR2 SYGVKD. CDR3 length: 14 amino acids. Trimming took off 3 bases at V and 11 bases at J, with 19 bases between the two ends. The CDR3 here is CAISETGLTIWAFF. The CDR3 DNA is TGTGCCATCAGTGAAACCGGGCTAACAATTTGGGCTTTCTTT.

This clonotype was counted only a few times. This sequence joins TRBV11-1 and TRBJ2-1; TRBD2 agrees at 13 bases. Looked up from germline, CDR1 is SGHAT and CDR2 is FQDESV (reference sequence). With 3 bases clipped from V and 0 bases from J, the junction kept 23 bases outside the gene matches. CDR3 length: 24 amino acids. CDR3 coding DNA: TGTGCCAGCAGCTTCCGGGGACTAGCGGGACATCTTAACAAACCATTTATCTCCTACAATGAGCAGTTCTTC. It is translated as CASSFRGLAGHLNKPFISYNEQFF.

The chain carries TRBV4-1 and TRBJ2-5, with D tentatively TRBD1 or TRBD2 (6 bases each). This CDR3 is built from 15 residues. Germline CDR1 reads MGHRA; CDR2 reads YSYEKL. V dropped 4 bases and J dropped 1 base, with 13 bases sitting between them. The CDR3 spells CASSLEGGAQETQYF. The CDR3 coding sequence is TGCGCCAGCAGCCTCGAGGGGGGAGCCCAAGAGACCCAGTACTTC.

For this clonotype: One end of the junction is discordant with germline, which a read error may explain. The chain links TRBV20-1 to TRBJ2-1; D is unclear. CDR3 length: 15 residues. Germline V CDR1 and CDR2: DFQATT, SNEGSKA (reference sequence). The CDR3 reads CSAKTLQFAYNGQFF. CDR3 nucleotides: TGCAGTGCCAAGACCTTGCAGTTCGCCTACAATGGGCAGTTCTTC.

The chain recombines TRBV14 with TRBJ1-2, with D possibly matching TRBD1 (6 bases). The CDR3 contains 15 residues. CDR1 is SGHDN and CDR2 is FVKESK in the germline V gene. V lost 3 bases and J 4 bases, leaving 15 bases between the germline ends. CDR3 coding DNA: TGTGCCAGCAGCCACGCCGGGACAACAGTCTATGGCTACACCTTC. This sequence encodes CASSHAGTTVYGYTF.

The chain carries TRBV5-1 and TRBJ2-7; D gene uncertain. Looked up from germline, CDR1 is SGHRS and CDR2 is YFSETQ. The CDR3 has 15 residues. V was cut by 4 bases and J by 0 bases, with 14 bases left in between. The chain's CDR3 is CASSQTGPSSYEQYF. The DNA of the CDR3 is TGCGCCAGCAGCCAGACGGGTCCGAGCTCCTACGAGCAGTACTTC.

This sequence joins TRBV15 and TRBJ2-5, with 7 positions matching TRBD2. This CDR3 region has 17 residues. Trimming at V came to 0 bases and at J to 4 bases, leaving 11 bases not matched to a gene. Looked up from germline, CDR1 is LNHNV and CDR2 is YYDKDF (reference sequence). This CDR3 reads CATSRDLAAGRVETQYF. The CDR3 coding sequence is TGTGCCACCAGCAGAGATCTAGCGGCCGGCCGGGTAGAGACCCAGTACTTC.